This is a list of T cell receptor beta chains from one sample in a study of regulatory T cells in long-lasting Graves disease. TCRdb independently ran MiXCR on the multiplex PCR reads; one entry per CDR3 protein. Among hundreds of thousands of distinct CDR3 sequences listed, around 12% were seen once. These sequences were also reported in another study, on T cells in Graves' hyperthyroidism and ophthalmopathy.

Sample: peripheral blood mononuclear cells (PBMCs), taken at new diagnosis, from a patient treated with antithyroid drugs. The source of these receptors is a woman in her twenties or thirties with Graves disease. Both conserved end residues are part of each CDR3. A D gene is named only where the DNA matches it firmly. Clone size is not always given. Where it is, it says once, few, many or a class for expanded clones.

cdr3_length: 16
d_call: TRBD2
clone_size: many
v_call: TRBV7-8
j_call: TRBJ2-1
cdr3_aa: CASSSKRGDSYNEQFF
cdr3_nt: TGTGCCAGCAGCTCAAAGCGGGGGGATTCCTACAATGAGCAGTTCTTC

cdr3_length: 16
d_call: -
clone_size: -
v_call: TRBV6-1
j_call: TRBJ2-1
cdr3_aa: CASSEKISGAPRGQFF
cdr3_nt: TGTGCCAGCAGTGAAAAAATCTCCGGGGCTCCAAGGGGGCAGTTCTTC

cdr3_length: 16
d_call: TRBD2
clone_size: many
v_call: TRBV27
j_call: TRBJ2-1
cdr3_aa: CASSFSSGMAGNEQFF
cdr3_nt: TGTGCCAGCAGTTTCAGTAGCGGGATGGCTGGCAATGAGCAGTTCTTC

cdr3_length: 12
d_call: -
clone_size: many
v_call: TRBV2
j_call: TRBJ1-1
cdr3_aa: CASSRDLTEAFF
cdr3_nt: TGTGCCAGCAGCAGGGATTTAACTGAAGCTTTCTTT

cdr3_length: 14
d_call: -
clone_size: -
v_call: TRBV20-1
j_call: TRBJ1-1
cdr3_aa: CSASPGARSTEAFF
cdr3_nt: TGCAGTGCTAGCCCGGGGGCTCGGAGCACTGAAGCTTTCTTT

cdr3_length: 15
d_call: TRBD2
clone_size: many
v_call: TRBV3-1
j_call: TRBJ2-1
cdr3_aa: CASSQLAGVSNEQFF
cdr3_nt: TGTGCCAGCAGCCAACTAGCGGGAGTTTCCAATGAGCAGTTCTTC

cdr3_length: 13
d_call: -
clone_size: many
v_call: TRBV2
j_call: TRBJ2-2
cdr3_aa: CATYPQDTGELFF
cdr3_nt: TGTGCCACGTACCCACAGGACACCGGGGAGCTGTTTTTT

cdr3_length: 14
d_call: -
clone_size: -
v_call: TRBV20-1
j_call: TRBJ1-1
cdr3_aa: CSASPGAGDTEAFF
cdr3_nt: TGCAGTGCTAGCCCCGGGGCAGGGGACACTGAAGCTTTCTTT

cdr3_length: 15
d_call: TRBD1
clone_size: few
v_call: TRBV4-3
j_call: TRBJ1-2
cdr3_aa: CASSPWDREDYGYTF
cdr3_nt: TGCGCCAGCAGCCCCTGGGACAGGGAAGACTATGGCTACACCTTC

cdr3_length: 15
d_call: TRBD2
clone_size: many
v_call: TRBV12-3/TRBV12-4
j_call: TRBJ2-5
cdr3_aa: CASSFWLAGGETQYF
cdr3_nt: TGTGCCAGCAGTTTCTGGCTAGCGGGAGGAGAGACCCAGTACTTC

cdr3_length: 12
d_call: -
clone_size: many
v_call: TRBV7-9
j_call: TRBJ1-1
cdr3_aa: CASSLWQSEAFF
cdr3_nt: TGTGCCAGCAGCTTATGGCAGTCTGAAGCTTTCTTT

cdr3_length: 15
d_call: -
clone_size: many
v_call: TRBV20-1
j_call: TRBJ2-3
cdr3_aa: CSASPSSRVTDTQYF
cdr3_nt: TGCAGTGCTAGCCCCAGCAGCCGAGTGACAGATACGCAGTATTTT

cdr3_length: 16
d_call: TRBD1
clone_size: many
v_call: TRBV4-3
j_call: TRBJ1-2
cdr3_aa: CASSQDRQGGSYGYTF
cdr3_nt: TGCGCCAGCAGCCAAGATAGACAGGGAGGCTCCTATGGCTACACCTTC

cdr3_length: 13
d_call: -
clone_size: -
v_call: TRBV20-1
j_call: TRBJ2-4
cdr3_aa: CSARDTASRVWYF
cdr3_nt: TGCAGTGCTAGAGACACAGCTTCCAGGGTATGGTACTTC

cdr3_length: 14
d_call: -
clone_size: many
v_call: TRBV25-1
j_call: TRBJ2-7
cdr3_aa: CASSEYGGTYEQYF
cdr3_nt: TGTGCCAGCAGTGAATACGGAGGGACCTACGAGCAGTACTTC

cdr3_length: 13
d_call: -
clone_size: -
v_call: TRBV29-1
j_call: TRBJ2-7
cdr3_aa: CSVEEQGFYEQYF
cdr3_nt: TGCAGCGTTGAGGAGCAGGGCTTCTACGAGCAGTACTTC

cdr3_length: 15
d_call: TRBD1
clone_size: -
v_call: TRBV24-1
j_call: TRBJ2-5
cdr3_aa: CATSDLRTGGETQYF
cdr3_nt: TGTGCCACCAGTGATTTGAGGACAGGGGGAGAGACCCAGTACTTC

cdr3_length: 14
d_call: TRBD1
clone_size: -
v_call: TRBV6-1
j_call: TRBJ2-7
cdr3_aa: CASRSGQSSYEQYF
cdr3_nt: TGTGCCAGCAGATCGGGACAGTCGTCTTACGAGCAGTACTTC

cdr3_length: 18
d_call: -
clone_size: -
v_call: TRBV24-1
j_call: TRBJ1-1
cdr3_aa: CATSLIPGELVCPTEAFF
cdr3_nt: TGTGCCACCAGCCTTATCCCAGGGGAGCTGGTGTGTCCCACTGAAGCTTTCTTT

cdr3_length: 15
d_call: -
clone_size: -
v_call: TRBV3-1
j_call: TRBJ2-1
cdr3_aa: CASSQDSQGINEQFF
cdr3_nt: TGTGCCAGCAGCCAAGATAGCCAGGGGATAAATGAGCAGTTCTTC

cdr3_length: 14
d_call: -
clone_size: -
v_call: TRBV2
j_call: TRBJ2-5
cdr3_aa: CATLGLTYQETQYF
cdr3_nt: TGTGCCACCTTGGGGCTGACGTACCAAGAGACCCAGTACTTC

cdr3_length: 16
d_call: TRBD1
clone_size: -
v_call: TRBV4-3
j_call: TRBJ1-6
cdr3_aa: CASSQGDSYNNSPLHF
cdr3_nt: TGCGCCAGCAGCCAAGGGGACAGTTACAATAATTCACCCCTCCACTTT

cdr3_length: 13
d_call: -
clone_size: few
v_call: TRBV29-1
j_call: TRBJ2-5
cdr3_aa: CSVCFSEVGTQYF
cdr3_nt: TGCAGCGTCTGCTTTTCTGAGGTCGGGACCCAGTACTTC

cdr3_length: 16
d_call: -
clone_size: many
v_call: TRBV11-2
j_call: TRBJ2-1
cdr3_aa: CASSLDLGGKENEQFF
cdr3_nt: TGTGCCAGCAGCTTAGATCTAGGCGGGAAGGAGAATGAGCAGTTCTTC

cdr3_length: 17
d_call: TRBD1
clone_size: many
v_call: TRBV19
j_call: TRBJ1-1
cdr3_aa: CASSRIDRGWMNTEAFF
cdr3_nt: TGTGCCAGTAGTAGGATTGACAGGGGGTGGATGAACACTGAAGCTTTCTTT

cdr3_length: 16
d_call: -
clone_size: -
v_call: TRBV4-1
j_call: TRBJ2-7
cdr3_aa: CASSQELGRVSYEQYF
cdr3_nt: TGCGCCAGCAGCCAAGAATTGGGCAGGGTCTCCTACGAGCAGTACTTC

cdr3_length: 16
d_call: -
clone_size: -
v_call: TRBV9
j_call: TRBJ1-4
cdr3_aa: CASSLRGGGVREKLFF
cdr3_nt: TGTGCCAGCAGCCTCAGAGGAGGAGGGGTACGCGAAAAACTGTTTTTT

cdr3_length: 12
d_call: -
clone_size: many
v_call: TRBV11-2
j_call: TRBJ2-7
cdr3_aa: CASSFAGDEQYF
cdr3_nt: TGTGCCAGCAGCTTCGCAGGGGACGAGCAGTACTTC

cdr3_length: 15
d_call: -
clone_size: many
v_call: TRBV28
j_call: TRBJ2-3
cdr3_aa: CASTRRGVSTDTQYF
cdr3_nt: TGTGCCAGCACGCGCCGGGGTGTATCCACAGATACGCAGTATTTT

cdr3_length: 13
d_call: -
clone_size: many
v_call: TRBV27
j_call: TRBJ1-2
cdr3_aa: CASSNRQSYGYTF
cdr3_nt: TGTGCCAGCAGTAACAGACAGAGCTATGGCTACACCTTC

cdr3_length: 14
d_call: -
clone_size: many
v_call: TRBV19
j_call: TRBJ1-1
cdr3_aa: CASSIGAVNTEAFF
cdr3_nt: TGTGCCAGTAGTATCGGGGCAGTTAACACTGAAGCTTTCTTT

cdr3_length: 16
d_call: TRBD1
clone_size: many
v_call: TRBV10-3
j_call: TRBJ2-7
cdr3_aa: CAISEPNRGQRDEQYF
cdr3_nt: TGTGCCATCAGTGAGCCTAACAGGGGTCAGCGAGACGAGCAGTACTTC

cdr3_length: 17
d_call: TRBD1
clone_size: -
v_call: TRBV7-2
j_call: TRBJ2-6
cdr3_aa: CASSFRDRPSGANVLTF
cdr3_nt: TGTGCCAGCAGCTTTAGGGACAGGCCCTCTGGGGCCAACGTCCTGACTTTC

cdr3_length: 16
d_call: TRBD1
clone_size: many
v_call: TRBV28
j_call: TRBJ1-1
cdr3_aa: CASSLEPQGASTEAFF
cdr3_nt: TGTGCCAGCAGTTTGGAACCACAGGGGGCTAGCACTGAAGCTTTCTTT

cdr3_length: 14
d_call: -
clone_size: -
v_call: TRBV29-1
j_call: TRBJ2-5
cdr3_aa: CSVDRSGYQETQYF
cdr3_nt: TGCAGCGTTGACCGAAGCGGCTACCAAGAGACCCAGTACTTC